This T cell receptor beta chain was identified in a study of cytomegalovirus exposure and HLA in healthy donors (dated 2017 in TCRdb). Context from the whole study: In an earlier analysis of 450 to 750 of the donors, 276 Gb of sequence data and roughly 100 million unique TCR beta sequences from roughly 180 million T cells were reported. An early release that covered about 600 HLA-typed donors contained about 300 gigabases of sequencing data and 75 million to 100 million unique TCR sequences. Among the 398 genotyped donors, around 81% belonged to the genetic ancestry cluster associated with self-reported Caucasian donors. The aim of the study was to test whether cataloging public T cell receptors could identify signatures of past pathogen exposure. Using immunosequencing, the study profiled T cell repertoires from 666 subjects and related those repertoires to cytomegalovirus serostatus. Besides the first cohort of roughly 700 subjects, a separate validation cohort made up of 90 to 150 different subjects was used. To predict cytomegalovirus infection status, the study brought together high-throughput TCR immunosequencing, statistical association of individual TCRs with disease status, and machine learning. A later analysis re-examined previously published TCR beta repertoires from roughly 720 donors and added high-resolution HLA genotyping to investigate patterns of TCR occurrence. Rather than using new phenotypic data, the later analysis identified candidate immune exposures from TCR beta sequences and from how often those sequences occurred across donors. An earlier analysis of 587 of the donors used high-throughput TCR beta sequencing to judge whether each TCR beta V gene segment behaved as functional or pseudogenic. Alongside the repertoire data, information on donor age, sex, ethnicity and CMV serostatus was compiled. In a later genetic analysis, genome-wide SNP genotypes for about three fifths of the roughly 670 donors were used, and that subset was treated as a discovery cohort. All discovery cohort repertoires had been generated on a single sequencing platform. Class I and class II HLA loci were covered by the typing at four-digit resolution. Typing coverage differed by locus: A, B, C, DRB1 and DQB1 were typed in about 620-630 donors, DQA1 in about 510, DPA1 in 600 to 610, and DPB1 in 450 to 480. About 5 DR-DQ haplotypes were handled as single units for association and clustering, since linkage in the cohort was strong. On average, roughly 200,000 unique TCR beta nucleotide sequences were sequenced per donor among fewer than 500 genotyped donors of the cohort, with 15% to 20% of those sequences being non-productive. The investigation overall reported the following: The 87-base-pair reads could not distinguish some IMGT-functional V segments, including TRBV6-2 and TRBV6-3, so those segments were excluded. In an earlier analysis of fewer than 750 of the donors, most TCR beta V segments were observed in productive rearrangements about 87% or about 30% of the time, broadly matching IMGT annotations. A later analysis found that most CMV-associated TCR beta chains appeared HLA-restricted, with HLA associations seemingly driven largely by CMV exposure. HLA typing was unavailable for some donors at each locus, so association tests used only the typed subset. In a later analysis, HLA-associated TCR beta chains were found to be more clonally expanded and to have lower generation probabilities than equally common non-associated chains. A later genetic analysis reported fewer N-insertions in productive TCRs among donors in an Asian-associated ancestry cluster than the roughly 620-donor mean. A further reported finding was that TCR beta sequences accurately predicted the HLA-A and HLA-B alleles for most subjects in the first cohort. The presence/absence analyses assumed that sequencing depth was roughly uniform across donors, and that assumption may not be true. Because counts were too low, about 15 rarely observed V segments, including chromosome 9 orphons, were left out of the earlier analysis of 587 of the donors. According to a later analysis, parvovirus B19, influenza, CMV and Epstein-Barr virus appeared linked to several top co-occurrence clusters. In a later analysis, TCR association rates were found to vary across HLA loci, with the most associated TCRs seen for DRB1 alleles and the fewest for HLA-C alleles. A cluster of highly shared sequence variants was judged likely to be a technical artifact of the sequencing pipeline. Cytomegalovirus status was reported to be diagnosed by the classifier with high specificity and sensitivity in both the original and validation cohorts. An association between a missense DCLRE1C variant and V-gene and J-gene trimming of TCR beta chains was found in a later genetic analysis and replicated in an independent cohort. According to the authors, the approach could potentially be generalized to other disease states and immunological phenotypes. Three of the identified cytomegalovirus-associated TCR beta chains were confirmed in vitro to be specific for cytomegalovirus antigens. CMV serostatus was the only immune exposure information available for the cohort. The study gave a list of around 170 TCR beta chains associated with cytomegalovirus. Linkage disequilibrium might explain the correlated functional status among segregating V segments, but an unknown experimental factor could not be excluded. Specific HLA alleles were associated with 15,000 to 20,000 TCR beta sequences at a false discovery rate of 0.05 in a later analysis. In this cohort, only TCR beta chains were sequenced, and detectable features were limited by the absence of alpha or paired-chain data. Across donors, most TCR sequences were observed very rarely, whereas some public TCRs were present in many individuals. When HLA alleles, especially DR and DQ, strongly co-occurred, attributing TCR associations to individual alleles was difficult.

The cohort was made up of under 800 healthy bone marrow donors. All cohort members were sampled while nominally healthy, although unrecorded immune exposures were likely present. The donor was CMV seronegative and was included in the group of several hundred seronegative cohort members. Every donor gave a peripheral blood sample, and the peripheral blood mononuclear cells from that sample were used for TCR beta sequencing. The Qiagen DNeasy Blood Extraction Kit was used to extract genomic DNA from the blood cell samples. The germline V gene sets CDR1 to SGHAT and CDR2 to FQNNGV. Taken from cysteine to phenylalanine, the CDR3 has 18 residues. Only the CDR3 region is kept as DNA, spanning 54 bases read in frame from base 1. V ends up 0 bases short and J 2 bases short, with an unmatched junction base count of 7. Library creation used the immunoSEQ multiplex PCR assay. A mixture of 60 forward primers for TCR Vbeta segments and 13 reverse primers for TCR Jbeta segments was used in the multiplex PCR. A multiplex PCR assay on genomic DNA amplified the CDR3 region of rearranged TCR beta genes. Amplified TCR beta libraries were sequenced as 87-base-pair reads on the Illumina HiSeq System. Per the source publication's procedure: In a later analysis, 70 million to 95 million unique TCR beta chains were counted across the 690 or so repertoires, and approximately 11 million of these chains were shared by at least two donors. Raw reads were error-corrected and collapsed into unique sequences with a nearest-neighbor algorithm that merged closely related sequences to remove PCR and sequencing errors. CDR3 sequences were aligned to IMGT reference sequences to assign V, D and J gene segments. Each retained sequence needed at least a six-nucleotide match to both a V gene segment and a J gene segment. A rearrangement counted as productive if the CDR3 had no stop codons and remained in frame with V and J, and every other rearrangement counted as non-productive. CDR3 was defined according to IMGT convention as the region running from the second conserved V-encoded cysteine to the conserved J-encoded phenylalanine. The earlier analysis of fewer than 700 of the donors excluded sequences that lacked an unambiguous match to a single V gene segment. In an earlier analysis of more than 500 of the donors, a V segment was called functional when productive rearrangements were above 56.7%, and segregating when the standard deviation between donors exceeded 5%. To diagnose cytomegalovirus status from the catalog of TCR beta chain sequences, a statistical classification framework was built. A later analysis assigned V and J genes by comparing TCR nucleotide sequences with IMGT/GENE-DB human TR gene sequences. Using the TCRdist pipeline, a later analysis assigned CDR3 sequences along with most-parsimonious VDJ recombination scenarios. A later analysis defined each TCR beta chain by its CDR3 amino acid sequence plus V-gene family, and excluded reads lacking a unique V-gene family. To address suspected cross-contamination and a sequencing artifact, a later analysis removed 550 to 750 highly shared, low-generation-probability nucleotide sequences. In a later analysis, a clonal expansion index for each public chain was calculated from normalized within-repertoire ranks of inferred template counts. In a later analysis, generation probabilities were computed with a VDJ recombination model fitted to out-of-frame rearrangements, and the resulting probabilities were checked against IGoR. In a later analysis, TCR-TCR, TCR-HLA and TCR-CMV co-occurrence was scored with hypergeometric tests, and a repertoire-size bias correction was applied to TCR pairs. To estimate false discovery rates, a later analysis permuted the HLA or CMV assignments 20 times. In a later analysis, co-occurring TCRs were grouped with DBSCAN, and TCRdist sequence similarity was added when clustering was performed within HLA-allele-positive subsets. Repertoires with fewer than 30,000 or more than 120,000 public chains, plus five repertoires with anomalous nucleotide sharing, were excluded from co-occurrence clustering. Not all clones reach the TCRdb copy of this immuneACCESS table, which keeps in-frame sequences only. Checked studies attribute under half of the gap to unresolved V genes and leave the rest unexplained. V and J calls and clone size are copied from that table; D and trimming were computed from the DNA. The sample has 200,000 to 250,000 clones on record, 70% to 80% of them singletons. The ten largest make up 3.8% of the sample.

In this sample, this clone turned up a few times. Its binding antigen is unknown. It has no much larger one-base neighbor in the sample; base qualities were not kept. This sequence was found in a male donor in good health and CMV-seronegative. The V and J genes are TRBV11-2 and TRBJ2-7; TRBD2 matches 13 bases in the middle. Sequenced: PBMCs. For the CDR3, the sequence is CASSLDRRTSGGPYEQYF. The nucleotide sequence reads TGTGCCAGCAGCTTAGATCGTAGGACTAGCGGGGGCCCCTACGAGCAGTACTTC.